These T cell receptor beta chains were read from a single sample in a study of lymphopenia after photon versus proton radiotherapy. Using immunoSEQ multiplex PCR, the repertoire was profiled, and TCRdb retains in-frame clones only, with some absent. The data contain approximately 170,000 clones, around nine tenths of them seen just once; the ten biggest clones take up approximately 4.7%. The sample here was peripheral blood, taken from a patient treated with photon-based radiotherapy. The receptors shown here come from a middle-aged man with gastric cancer. CDR3s include the opening cysteine and the closing phenylalanine or tryptophan.

TRBV5-4	TRBJ2-1	CASSWGTSALNEQFF
TRBV2	TRBJ1-2	CASTIRGDPRASYGYTF
TRBV14	TRBJ2-7	CASSQGPGTGKEQYF
TRBV5-6	TRBJ2-2	CASSYELAGATGELFF
TRBV5-1	TRBJ2-1	CASSLDWRNEQFF
TRBV6-5	TRBJ2-2	CASSYDANTGELFF
TRBV7-8	TRBJ2-5	CASSFGRVETQYF
TRBV5-5	TRBJ1-5	CASSFGQPEGPQHF
TRBV4-2	TRBJ2-7	CASSQDSNSGGEQYF
TRBV9	TRBJ2-1	CASNPSGNYNEQFF
TRBV9	TRBJ2-7	CASSDQVYSYEQYF
TRBV9	TRBJ1-5	CASSVLPGVRGANSNQPQHF
TRBV7-3	TRBJ2-7	CASSLYPTYEQYF
TRBV29-1	TRBJ2-7	CSVGGVWSRSYEQYF